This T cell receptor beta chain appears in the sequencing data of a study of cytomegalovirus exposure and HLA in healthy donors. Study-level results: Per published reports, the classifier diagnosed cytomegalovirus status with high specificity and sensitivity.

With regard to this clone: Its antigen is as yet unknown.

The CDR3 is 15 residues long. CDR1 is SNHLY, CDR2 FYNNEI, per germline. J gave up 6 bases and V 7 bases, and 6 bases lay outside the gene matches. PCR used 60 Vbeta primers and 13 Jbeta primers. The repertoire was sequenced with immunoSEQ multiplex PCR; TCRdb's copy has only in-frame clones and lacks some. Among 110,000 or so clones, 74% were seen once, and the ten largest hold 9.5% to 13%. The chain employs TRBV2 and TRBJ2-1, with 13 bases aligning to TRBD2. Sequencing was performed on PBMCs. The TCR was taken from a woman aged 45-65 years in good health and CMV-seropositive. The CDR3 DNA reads TGTGCCAGCATGTCGGGACTAGCGGGATTCAATGAGCAGTTCTTC. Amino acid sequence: CASMSGLAGFNEQFF.